A selection of T cell receptor beta chains follows, all from one sample in a study of T-cell reconstitution after alpha-beta-depleted transplantation in children. MiXCR, run by TCRdb on the PCR reads, gives a single entry per CDR3 protein. The sample holds 700,000 to 850,000 distinct CDR3 sequences, less than 20% seen once. Sequencing was performed on PBMCs, mostly from graft donor cells, taken 360 days after TCRalphabeta/CD19-depleted stem cell transplant. The receptors derive from a male patient between 10 and 17 years old who had a stem cell transplant for acute lymphoblastic leukemia, so the T cells may come from the graft donor. The CDR3 runs from the conserved cysteine through the conserved F or W. Fields, in order: J gene, V gene, clone size, D gene, CDR3 protein, CDR3 DNA. The D gene is left open where the match is weak. Size is stated for part of the rows, as once, few or many counts, or as a class when the clone is expanded.

J gene: TRBJ2-1; V gene: TRBV13; clone size: few; D gene: TRBD2; CDR3 protein: CASSLGLGLAAYNEQFF; CDR3 DNA: TGTGCCAGCAGCTTAGGGTTGGGACTAGCGGCCTACAATGAGCAGTTCTTC
J gene: TRBJ2-3; V gene: TRBV4-1; clone size: .; D gene: .; CDR3 protein: CASSHSRDTQYF; CDR3 DNA: TGCGCCAGCAGCCATTCCCGGGATACGCAGTATTTT
J gene: TRBJ2-1; V gene: TRBV4-1; clone size: few; D gene: .; CDR3 protein: CASSQVPHYNEQFF; CDR3 DNA: TGCGCCAGCAGCCAAGTCCCCCACTACAATGAGCAGTTCTTC
J gene: TRBJ2-7; V gene: TRBV4-1; clone size: .; D gene: TRBD2; CDR3 protein: CASSHPGLAGVSSYEQYF; CDR3 DNA: TGCGCCAGCAGCCACCCCGGACTAGCGGGGGTTAGCTCCTACGAGCAGTACTTC
J gene: TRBJ2-4; V gene: TRBV20-1; clone size: .; D gene: TRBD2; CDR3 protein: CCGKRDHIQYF; CDR3 DNA: TGCTGTGGCAAGCGGGACCACATTCAGTACTTC
J gene: TRBJ2-3; V gene: TRBV20-1; clone size: few; D gene: .; CDR3 protein: CSARVGGRDTQYF; CDR3 DNA: TGCAGTGCTAGAGTTGGGGGTCGGGATACGCAGTATTTT
J gene: TRBJ2-1; V gene: TRBV15; clone size: .; D gene: TRBD2; CDR3 protein: CATRSGIAYNEQFF; CDR3 DNA: TGTGCCACCCGTAGCGGGATAGCCTACAATGAGCAGTTCTTC
J gene: TRBJ2-1; V gene: TRBV12-3/TRBV12-4; clone size: .; D gene: TRBD2; CDR3 protein: CASRTVLAGYNEQFF; CDR3 DNA: TGTGCCAGCAGAACCGTACTAGCGGGGTACAATGAGCAGTTCTTC
J gene: TRBJ1-1; V gene: TRBV4-1; clone size: .; D gene: TRBD1; CDR3 protein: CASSQPGTGGTEAFF; CDR3 DNA: TGCGCCAGCAGCCAACCCGGGACAGGGGGCACTGAAGCTTTCTTT
J gene: TRBJ1-6; V gene: TRBV3-1; clone size: .; D gene: TRBD1; CDR3 protein: CASSQDPTGVPLHF; CDR3 DNA: TGTGCCAGCAGCCAAGACCCGACAGGGGTACCCCTCCACTTT
J gene: TRBJ1-6; V gene: TRBV12-3/TRBV12-4; clone size: few; D gene: TRBD1; CDR3 protein: CASSFRRQGHSPLHF; CDR3 DNA: TGTGCCAGCAGTTTCAGGAGACAGGGGCATTCACCCCTCCACTTT
J gene: TRBJ2-7; V gene: TRBV27; clone size: .; D gene: .; CDR3 protein: CASSLWSQGNEQYF; CDR3 DNA: TGTGCCAGCAGTTTATGGAGTCAAGGGAACGAGCAGTACTTC
J gene: TRBJ2-2; V gene: TRBV20-1; clone size: few; D gene: TRBD1; CDR3 protein: CSASRRQGISGELFF; CDR3 DNA: TGCAGTGCTAGTAGAAGACAGGGGATCTCCGGGGAGCTGTTTTTT
J gene: TRBJ2-1; V gene: TRBV30; clone size: .; D gene: .; CDR3 protein: CACNGRANEQFF; CDR3 DNA: TGTGCCTGCAACGGGAGAGCGAATGAGCAGTTCTTC
J gene: TRBJ2-7; V gene: TRBV12-3/TRBV12-4; clone size: many; D gene: TRBD2; CDR3 protein: CASINSGSSYEQYF; CDR3 DNA: TGTGCCAGCATTAATAGCGGGAGCTCCTACGAGCAGTACTTC
J gene: TRBJ2-7; V gene: TRBV5-1; clone size: few; D gene: TRBD2; CDR3 protein: CASSHRLAGGSYEQYF; CDR3 DNA: TGCGCCAGCAGCCACCGACTAGCGGGAGGGTCCTACGAGCAGTACTTC
J gene: TRBJ1-2; V gene: TRBV5-1; clone size: .; D gene: .; CDR3 protein: CASSLARGRGGYGYTF; CDR3 DNA: TGCGCCAGCAGCTTGGCCAGGGGCAGGGGAGGCTATGGCTACACCTTC
J gene: TRBJ2-7; V gene: TRBV29-1; clone size: .; D gene: .; CDR3 protein: CSVEDGYSYEQYF; CDR3 DNA: TGCAGCGTTGAAGACGGGTATTCGTACGAGCAGTACTTC
J gene: TRBJ2-1; V gene: TRBV29-1; clone size: many; D gene: .; CDR3 protein: CSVRMSSYNEQFF; CDR3 DNA: TGCAGCGTCCGAATGAGCTCCTACAATGAGCAGTTCTTC
J gene: TRBJ1-1; V gene: TRBV12-3/TRBV12-4; clone size: .; D gene: TRBD1; CDR3 protein: CASSSPTGGRDTEAFF; CDR3 DNA: TGTGCCAGCAGTAGCCCGACAGGGGGCAGAGACACTGAAGCTTTCTTT
J gene: TRBJ2-3; V gene: TRBV20-1; clone size: .; D gene: .; CDR3 protein: CSARAPGNTDTQYF; CDR3 DNA: TGCAGTGCTAGGGCCCCCGGAAACACAGATACGCAGTATTTT
J gene: TRBJ2-1; V gene: TRBV18; clone size: .; D gene: .; CDR3 protein: CASSPTGAHNEQFF; CDR3 DNA: TGTGCCAGCTCACCTACGGGGGCCCACAATGAGCAGTTCTTC
J gene: TRBJ2-7; V gene: TRBV29-1; clone size: .; D gene: TRBD2; CDR3 protein: CSVTPSSGYEQYF; CDR3 DNA: TGCAGCGTTACCCCTTCTAGCGGCTACGAGCAGTACTTC
J gene: TRBJ2-1; V gene: TRBV6-1; clone size: .; D gene: TRBD2; CDR3 protein: CASSRSGSYLYNEQFF; CDR3 DNA: TGTGCCAGCAGTCGTAGCGGGAGTTATCTCTACAATGAGCAGTTCTTC